The T cell receptor beta chain described here comes from a study of molecular identifiers for immune sequencing clone quantification. For the study at large: Four portions were sequenced after RNA from 20,000 or 100,000 naive CD8 cells was split five ways in replicates. General study results and limits: Jurkat TCR RNA from one cell was spiked into more than 800,000 naive cells, and it was reportedly detectable there.

Naive CD8 T cells were picked out by sorting for CD8+CD4-CCR7+CD45RA+. Using its own MiXCR run on the PCR reads, TCRdb lists one record per CDR3 protein. This table holds 60,000 to 70,000 distinct CDR3 sequences, around a sixth found once. This clonotype appeared many times. The antigen is not known. Sequencing was done on a sample of naive CD8+ T cells from blood, with Jurkat cell RNA spiked in. Regarding subset: FACS-sorted CD8+CD4-CCR7+CD45RA+ naive T cells. This receptor was taken from a human donor in good health. Some libraries in this study had Jurkat cell RNA spiked in.

The CDR3 coding sequence is TGTGCCACCACTCCGGGACAGGGTTACGAGCAGTACTTC. Encoded protein: CATTPGQGYEQYF. The chain combines TRBV10-3 with TRBJ2-7; 9 bases are a match to TRBD1. The J segment lost 4 bases and the V segment lost 10 bases, leaving 8 bases of the junction unmatched. From germline, CDR1 is ENHRY and CDR2 SYGVKD. The CDR3 totals 13 residues.